This T cell receptor beta chain was identified during a study of blood T cell repertoires in COVID-19. Turning to the study itself: Some COVID-19 samples were acute and others convalescent; all came from the United States, Italy and Spain. Nucleic acid was either cDNA or gDNA, and it came from T cells, B-cell-depleted T cells, or PBMCs.

Trimming cost V 5 bases and J 2 bases; bases outside gene matches: 12. This CDR3 is built from 16 residues. Per the germline V gene, CDR1 is MNHEY and CDR2 is SMNVEV (reference sequence). Libraries were prepared by immunoSEQ multiplex PCR; TCRdb keeps only in-frame clonotypes and omits some of them. The table records under 350,000 clones, 80% to 90% of them present only once. The cohort comprised adults aged about 18 to 90 years residing in under 25 US areas. Participants had their cohort set by participant-reported clinical history. The V gene is TRBV27, the J gene TRBJ2-7; TRBD1 agrees at 7 bases. This receptor was taken from a woman between 35 and 50 years old with acute COVID-19. The sequenced material came from PBMCs or T cells enriched from blood (not recorded which). The CDR3 here is CASSPRLTGFPYEQYF. The CDR3 coding sequence is TGTGCCAGCAGTCCCCGCCTGACAGGGTTCCCCTACGAGCAGTACTTC.